This entry features one T cell receptor (beta chain) sequence. Its antigen is as yet unknown. Patients between 18 and 65 years old had hyperthyroidism, newly diagnosed and lasting under 2 months. The sample originates from a study of T cells in Graves' hyperthyroidism and ophthalmopathy. TCR beta CDR3 sequences were amplified from RNA transcripts. Carried out on the TCR CDR3, a first-round RT-PCR used the HTBI primer set. TCRdb reprocessed the multiplex PCR reads via MiXCR and lists one record per CDR3 protein. In the table there are a few hundred thousand distinct CDR3 sequences, about half of which are singletons. Notes on the study in general: Separating ophthalmopathy from stable hyperthyroidism was achieved by a 13 V-J model.

The sample taken for sequencing was peripheral blood or thyroid tissue (not recorded which). The receptor's source is a woman younger than 30 with Graves' hyperthyroidism.

The CDR3 region is CASSRGQGWSPLHF. The CDR3 nucleotides read TGTGCCAGCAGCCGGGGACAGGGGTGGTCACCCCTCCACTTT. The rearrangement joins TRBV12-3 or TRBV12-4 to TRBJ1-6; 10 bases line up with TRBD1. After removal of 6 bases from V and 10 bases from J, the junction contained 6 bases not matched to a gene. This CDR3 is 14 amino acids long.